The 15 T cell receptor beta chains below all came from one sample that was sequenced in a study of radiation and T cells in renal cell carcinoma. The time point here: blood 2 weeks post-SBRT. Treatment indicated: 15 Gy SBRT to primary tumor, nephrectomy 4 weeks later. Clones were sequenced by immunoSEQ multiplex PCR, and TCRdb holds only the in-frame ones, with some missing. The sample lists 120,000 or so clones, around 89% occurring once. Sequenced here: blood, sampled from a patient whose treatment included radiotherapy and nephrectomy. Receptors were obtained from a woman between 70 and 85 years old with renal cell carcinoma.

This clone was detected once. The gene calls are TRBV18 and TRBJ2-2; a weak D match, TRBD1 (7 bases). In germline, CDR1 is KGHSH, CDR2 LQKENI. This CDR3 is 16 amino acids long. V lost 4 bases, J lost 3 bases, and 15 bases lay in between. In DNA form, the CDR3 reads TGTGCCAGCTCACTCCGGACAGGAGGGGACACCGGGGAGCTGTTTTTT. This translates into CASSLRTGGDTGELFF.

This chain joins TRBV6-1 and TRBJ2-1; possibly TRBD1 for D (7 bases). Per the germline V gene, CDR1 is MNHNS and CDR2 is SASEGT. V was trimmed by 3 bases and J by 9 bases, leaving 15 bases between them. There are 14 residues in the CDR3. The CDR3 region has the DNA TGTGCCAGCAGTGACCTTAGACAGGGAGGTGAGCAGTTCTTC. Translation: CASSDLRQGGEQFF.

This clone was found a few times. V is TRBV30 and J is TRBJ1-1; 10 bases agree with TRBD1. Germline CDR1 and CDR2: GTSNPN and SVGIG (reference sequence). This CDR3 is built from 15 residues. Unmatched junction bases numbered 11, after V lost 4 bases and J lost 6 bases. CDR3 nucleotide sequence: TGTGCCTGGACCAAGGACAGGGGGACTCTCCCTGAAGCTTTCTTT. Residues: CAWTKDRGTLPEAFF.

In DNA, the CDR3 is TGCGCCAGCAGCCAAGATTGGCTTCTTAGCAATCAGCCCCAGCATTTT. Amino acids: CASSQDWLLSNQPQHF. This sequence joins TRBV4-3 and TRBJ1-5, with no clear D. The germline CDR1 and CDR2 sequences are LGHNA and YSLEER. The CDR3 consists of 16 residues. V gave up 0 bases and J gave up 0 bases, with 9 bases separating them.

This chain links TRBV7-9 with TRBJ2-7, with D possibly TRBD1 on 6 matching bases. V was cut by 5 bases and J by 1 base, with 12 bases left in between. Germline values: CDR1 SEHNR, CDR2 FQNEAQ (reference sequence). The CDR3 totals 14 residues. CDR3 residues: CASSNQGNSYEQYF. In DNA, the CDR3 is TGTGCCAGCAGCAACCAGGGGAATTCCTACGAGCAGTACTTC. The full variable domain, rest sourced from reference TRBV7-9 and TRBJ2-7, is DTGVSQNPRHKITKRGQNVTFRCDPISEHNRLYWYRQTLGQGPEFLTYFQNEAQLEKSRLLSDRFSAERPKGSFSTLEIQRTEQGDSAMYLCASSNQGNSYEQYFGPGTRLTVT.

The chain has TRBV14 and TRBJ2-2, with 7 nucleotides matching TRBD1. In germline, CDR1 is SGHDN, CDR2 FVKESK. CDR3 size: 15 residues. The ends lost 4 bases at V and 6 bases at J; junction bases unmatched: 8. The CDR3 region is CASSLYTGVAGELFF. The CDR3 nucleotides read TGTGCCAGCAGCCTGTACACAGGGGTAGCCGGGGAGCTGTTTTTT.

This chain links TRBV5-1 with TRBJ1-1; maybe TRBD1 (6 bases). CDR3 length: 13 amino acids. The germline V and J ends were trimmed by 4 bases and 1 base, with 8 bases remaining between them. The germline gives CDR1 SGHRS, CDR2 YFSETQ. Written as DNA, the CDR3 is TGCGCCAGCAGCGAACAGGGGAACACTGAAGCTTTCTTT. It encodes CASSEQGNTEAFF.

This clone was seen only a few times. This chain connects TRBV19 to TRBJ1-1; D is undetermined. The length of the CDR3 is 15 residues. The V end lost 3 bases, the J end lost 3 bases, and 14 bases lay between the germline ends. Germline loops: CDR1 LNHDA, CDR2 SQIVND (reference sequence). This chain's CDR3 is CASSIDPQADTEAFF. The DNA for the CDR3 is TGTGCCAGTAGTATTGATCCCCAGGCCGACACTGAAGCTTTCTTT.

The V call is TRBV9, the J call TRBJ2-7; the D gene could be TRBD1 or TRBD2 (5 bases each). This CDR3 has 15 amino acids. Germline assignment: CDR1 SGDLS and CDR2 YYNGEE. Trimming took off 2 bases at V and 2 bases at J, with 14 bases between the two ends. The DNA of the CDR3 is TGTGCCAGCAGCGTCTATGGGGGTCCAACCTACGAGCAGTACTTC. Amino acids: CASSVYGGPTYEQYF. Full variable domain (missing parts from reference TRBV9 and TRBJ2-7): DSGVTQTPKHLITATGQRVTLRCSPRSGDLSVYWYQQSLDQGLQFLIQYYNGEERAKGNILERFSAQQFPDLHSELNLSSLELGDSALYFCASSVYGGPTYEQYFGPGTRLTVT.

The genes are TRBV27 and TRBJ2-2, with D uncertain. This CDR3 is built from 15 residues. The germline CDR1 and CDR2 sequences are MNHEY and SMNVEV (reference sequence). Trimming removed 10 bases from V and 1 base from J, with 16 bases in between. CDR3 DNA: TGTGCCACGGCCCCAAGCTGGTTGAACACCGGGGAGCTGTTTTTT. Protein product: CATAPSWLNTGELFF.

This chain connects TRBV14 to TRBJ2-3; 9 nucleotides match TRBD2. The CDR3 is made up of 16 amino acids. CDR1 is SGHDN, CDR2 FVKESK, per germline. The trim removed 0 bases at V and 5 bases at J, leaving 6 bases unmatched. The CDR3 here is CASSQEKTSGIDTQYF. In nucleotides, the CDR3 is TGTGCCAGCAGCCAAGAGAAGACTAGCGGCATAGATACGCAGTATTTT.

The genes are TRBV19 and TRBJ1-1; D gene ambiguous. The CDR3 spans 16 residues. Germline values: CDR1 LNHDA, CDR2 SQIVND (reference sequence). Trimming pared 2 bases from V and 1 base from J, leaving 14 bases between. In DNA form, the CDR3 reads TGTGCCAGTAGTATATCTTGGGCCAGGAGGAACACTGAAGCTTTCTTT. Residues: CASSISWARRNTEAFF.

The V gene is TRBV10-1, the J gene TRBJ1-3; D might be TRBD1 (6 bases). Germline V gene data show CDR1 as WNHNN and CDR2 as SYGVQD (reference sequence). Trimming pared 8 bases from V and 4 bases from J, leaving 21 bases between. The CDR3 spans 16 residues. The CDR3 reads CASSARQGISGNTIYF. CDR3 nucleotides: TGCGCCAGCTCAGCTCGGCAGGGGATTAGCGGAAACACCATATATTTT.

This chain links TRBV6-5 with TRBJ2-7, with TRBD1 matching 7 bases. CDR1 and CDR2 from the germline V gene are MNHEY and SVGAGI. With 6 bases clipped from V and 1 base from J, the junction kept 3 bases outside the gene matches. The CDR3 is 13 residues long. The CDR3 DNA follows: TGTGCCAGCAGAGGGACAGCTTCCTACGAGCAGTACTTC. Amino acids: CASRGTASYEQYF.

The table lists this clone with a count of one. The chain recombines TRBV10-3 with TRBJ2-7; a weak D match, TRBD1 (5 bases). CDR1 is ENHRY and CDR2 is SYGVKD in the germline V gene. The CDR3 has 15 residues. Trimming cost V 0 bases and J 5 bases, with 14 bases left between them. Here the CDR3 reads CAISESGRAQDEQYF. CDR3 sequence (DNA): TGTGCCATCAGTGAGTCTGGCAGGGCACAGGACGAGCAGTACTTC.